In its sample, the clone carrying this T cell receptor (beta chain) was seen many times. Its antigen is undetermined. Time point reported: patch test 2, 6 weeks after DPC sensitization. Regarding treatment: therapeutic diphenylcyclopropenone sensitization with weekly scalp DPC. In germline, CDR1 is PRHDT, CDR2 FYEKMQ (reference sequence). CDR3 size: 15 residues. Trimming shortened V by 1 base and J by 0 bases, and 8 bases separated the two germline ends. This record belongs to a study of human T cells and chemical hapten exposure. Whole-study results and caveats: Sensitizing with DPC caused no change in TCRs above 1 in 1000 frequency. The count of PT1 expanded TCRs correlated positively with patch test score.

Unique molecular identifiers were linked by the library to individual cDNA molecules. MiXCR, run by TCRdb on the RACE reads, gives a single entry per CDR3 protein. The table includes a few hundred thousand distinct CDR3 sequences, about 6.3% detected once. This chain links TRBV13 with TRBJ2-3; possibly TRBD1 for D (5 bases). This specimen consisted of whole blood, obtained in connection with sensitization to the hapten diphenylcyclopropenone (DPC). The receptor was derived from a woman aged 18-29 years with alopecia areata. Some clones in this sample may be carry-over from other donors' samples. Here the CDR3 DNA reads TGTGCCAGCAGCTTAGTAGGGGTCAGCACAGATACGCAGTATTTT. Protein: CASSLVGVSTDTQYF.